This passage covers 6 T cell receptor beta chains from one sample sequenced in a study of shared clonotypes between healthy human individuals. Generated by immunoSEQ multiplex PCR, the TCRdb table keeps only in-frame clones and is missing some. Of about 1 million clones in the sample, under 80% are singletons; the top ten hold approximately 1.5%. The sample comprised memory CD4+ T cells sorted from blood. Subset of the sample: CD45RA-negative fraction. These receptors were collected from a man between 18 and 29 years old in good health.

The chain uses TRBV5-6 and TRBJ2-5; D perhaps matches TRBD1 (7 bases). V was pared by 2 bases and J by 7 bases, with 12 bases between. CDR3 length: 13 residues. In germline, CDR1 is SGHDT, CDR2 YYEEEE. CDR3 nucleotide sequence: TGTGCCAGCAGCTTCTTGCAGGGGGGGACCCAGTACTTC. Encoded protein: CASSFLQGGTQYF.

This clone was observed a few times. Distinct nucleotide sequences in the sample also encode this CDR3. V usage is TRBV28 and J usage is TRBJ1-5; no clear D gene. The CDR3 consists of 12 residues. From germline, CDR1 is MDHEN and CDR2 SYDVKM. Trimming shortened V by 3 bases and J by 6 bases, and 6 bases separated the two germline ends. DNA for the CDR3: TGTGCCAGCAGTTTCGGCTTTCAGCCCCAGCATTTT. It is translated as CASSFGFQPQHF.

The V gene is TRBV7-3, the J gene TRBJ2-2; TRBD1 aligns across 9 bases. CDR3 length: 17 residues. J lost 1 base, V lost 3 bases, and 6 bases had no gene match. Germline CDR1 reads SGHTA; CDR2 reads FQGTGA. The CDR3 region has the DNA TGTGCCAGCAGCTTCGCCGGGACAGGGCTGAACACCGGGGAGCTGTTTTTT. Translating it yields CASSFAGTGLNTGELFF.

The V call is TRBV6-1, the J call TRBJ1-1; D perhaps matches TRBD1 (6 bases). The CDR3 has 14 residues. With 6 bases removed from V and 5 bases from J, the gap between germline ends came to 16 bases. Germline V lookup: CDR1 MNHNS, CDR2 SASEGT. The CDR3 DNA follows: TGTGCCAGCAGCTTCCGGGACAAGTTAACTGAAGCTTTCTTT. This sequence encodes CASSFRDKLTEAFF.

The V and J genes are TRBV28 and TRBJ1-2; D call uncertain. V was pared by 7 bases and J by 5 bases, with 17 bases between. Germline loops: CDR1 MDHEN, CDR2 SYDVKM. The CDR3 runs to 14 residues. The CDR3 coding sequence is TGTGCCAGCACCTCCCCTCCCTTGATATATGGCTACACCTTC. This translates into CASTSPPLIYGYTF.

The chain carries TRBV7-2 and TRBJ2-1; perhaps TRBD1 as D (5 bases). The V and J ends lost 3 bases and 2 bases respectively, with 11 bases between them. CDR1 is SGHTA, CDR2 FQGNSA, per germline. The CDR3 is made up of 15 amino acids. Written as DNA, the CDR3 is TGTGCCAGCAGCTTGGCATGGGGCCCCTACAATGAGCAGTTCTTC. This gives the protein CASSLAWGPYNEQFF.